The source of this T cell receptor beta chain is a study of OX40 agonist ivuxolimab in advanced cancers. About the study: A male proportion of about 86% was recorded, with mean age about 62 years and range about 23 to 80.

The study, taken as a whole, reports: At doses 0.1 to 3.0 mg/kg, CD4+ and CD8+ clones expanded. CD8+ T cells (on average) carried more expanded clones than CD4+ T cells.

About this clone: The antigen remains unidentified.

The germline V gene encodes CDR1 SGHRS and CDR2 YFSETQ. This CDR3 has 15 amino acids. The junction had 2 bases not matched to a gene; V was cut back by 0 bases and J by 5 bases. TCRdb keeps only in-frame clones here, not all; method: immunoSEQ multiplex PCR. The repertoire has over 20,000 clones, just under 80% of them found once; the top ten carry about 26%. The rearrangement links TRBV5-1 to TRBJ2-2, with 9 nucleotides matching TRBD1. Sequencing used CD4+ or CD8+ T cells sorted from blood, obtained in a trial of the OX40 agonist ivuxolimab. The clonotype originates from an adult with an advanced solid tumor such as melanoma, head and neck, liver or kidney cancer. In DNA, the CDR3 is TGCGCCAGCAGCTTGGATGGGACAGGGACCGGGGAGCTGTTTTTT. Its protein product is CASSLDGTGTGELFF. The variable domain in full, completed from reference TRBV5-1 and TRBJ2-2, reads KAGVTQTPRYLIKTRGQQVTLSCSPISGHRSVSWYQQTPGQGLQFLFEYFSETQRNKGNFPGRFSGRQFSNSRSEMNVSTLELGDSALYLCASSLDGTGTGELFFGEGSRLTVL.